These 27 T cell receptor beta chains were sequenced from one sample in a study of T cells in localized non-small cell lung cancer. Generated by immunoSEQ multiplex PCR, the TCRdb table keeps only in-frame clones and is missing some. The repertoire holds around 3,500 clones, with around 23% as singletons. The source material was lung tumor tissue, sampled before any cancer treatment. The receptors were sampled from a woman aged 35-70 years with stage I lung adenocarcinoma.

By proportion, this clone is medium-sized. The chain is built from TRBV6-8 and TRBJ1-2, with 10 bases matching TRBD1. The CDR3 sequence is 14 residues long. The V and J ends lost 5 bases and 7 bases, in that order; junction bases with no gene match: 7. Per the germline V gene, CDR1 is MNHGY and CDR2 is SAAAGT. The DNA of the CDR3 is TGTGCCAGCAGTCCGGGACAGGGGTTTTCTGGCTACACCTTC. Translating it yields CASSPGQGFSGYTF.

This clone has more than one count but fewer than ten. The rearrangement joins TRBV6-8 to TRBJ2-1; 12 bases are a match to TRBD2. This CDR3 has 18 amino acids. Losses at the gene ends were 6 bases for V and 8 bases for J; bases not matched to a gene: 17. Per the germline V gene, CDR1 is MNHGY and CDR2 is SAAAGT. Here the CDR3 DNA reads TGTGCCAGCAGCCGCCTAGCGGGAGGGCCGGTTAAAGGCGATGAGCAGTTCTTC. Translation: CASSRLAGGPVKGDEQFF.

The CDR3 sequence is CASSFSPLRNYYEQYF. CDR3 nucleotides: TGTGCCAGCTCCTTTAGCCCCTTGCGGAATTACTACGAGCAGTACTTC. The chain uses TRBV6-8 and TRBJ2-7, with D uncertain. The CDR3 sequence is 16 residues long. With 8 bases removed from V and 3 bases from J, the gap between germline ends came to 23 bases. CDR1 is MNHGY, CDR2 SAAAGT, per germline.

This sequence joins TRBV11-1 and TRBJ2-2, with TRBD2 identical over 9 bases. The ends lost 4 bases at V and 0 bases at J; junction bases unmatched: 3. The germline V gene has CDR1 SGHAT and CDR2 FQDESV (reference sequence). This CDR3 is 16 amino acids long. CDR3 DNA: TGTGCCAGCAGCTATAGCGGGAGCCCGAACACCGGGGAGCTGTTTTTT. Protein product: CASSYSGSPNTGELFF.

This clone was seen more than once but under ten times. The genes are TRBV6-8 and TRBJ2-1; possible D gene TRBD2, 7 bases. The V gene's germline CDR1 is MNHGY and CDR2 SAAAGT. The CDR3 has 15 amino acids. Trimming stripped 0 bases from V and 7 bases from J, with 13 bases between. The CDR3 DNA follows: TGTGCCAGCAGTTACTCAGGGGGGGGCCCTAATGAGCAGTTCTTC. It encodes CASSYSGGGPNEQFF.

In this sample, this clone is medium-sized. The chain links TRBV23-1 to TRBJ2-1; 8 bases match TRBD2. TRBV23-1 is labeled an ORF, and its function is uncertain. V lost 6 bases, J lost 7 bases, and 20 bases stayed unmatched. The CDR3 sequence is 18 residues long. The CDR3 is CASSHGGIPGGAWNEQFF. Here the CDR3 DNA reads TGCGCCAGCAGCCATGGAGGGATACCCGGGGGGGCATGGAATGAGCAGTTCTTC.

The chain carries TRBV11-3 and TRBJ1-5; 7 positions agree with TRBD1. Unmatched junction bases numbered 8, after V lost 4 bases and J lost 5 bases. CDR3 length: 15 residues. CDR1 is SGHNT, CDR2 YENEEA, per germline. The CDR3 DNA is TGTGCCAGCAGCTGGGAGACAGGGAACCATCAGCCCCAGCATTTT. Translation gives CASSWETGNHQPQHF.

This clone occurred a few times. The chain combines TRBV6-8 with TRBJ1-2; 9 bases map to TRBD1. The germline gives CDR1 MNHGY, CDR2 SAAAGT. The junction had 8 bases not matched to a gene; V was cut back by 7 bases and J by 8 bases. The CDR3 sequence is 13 residues long. CDR3 in amino acids: CASTRDRARGYTF. The CDR3 nucleotides are TGTGCCAGCACTCGGGACAGGGCGAGGGGCTACACCTTC.

This chain joins TRBV6-8 and TRBJ2-2; D is undetermined. Germline loops: CDR1 MNHGY, CDR2 SAAAGT. The V end was cut by 5 bases, the J end by 2 bases, with 12 bases between. CDR3 length: 15 residues. CDR3 in DNA: TGTGCCAGCAGTCGCAGGAGCCTTAACACCGGGGAGCTGTTTTTT. Amino acids: CASSRRSLNTGELFF.

This chain connects TRBV6-8 to TRBJ1-2, with 8 bases fitting TRBD1. Looked up from germline, CDR1 is MNHGY and CDR2 is SAAAGT. The V gene end was trimmed by 2 bases and the J gene end by 5 bases; junction bases not matched to a gene: 7. CDR3 length equals 15 residues. The CDR3 protein is CASSYPPRGPYGYTF. The CDR3 DNA is TGTGCCAGCAGTTACCCTCCCAGGGGGCCTTATGGCTACACCTTC.

This clone was detected only once. This chain connects TRBV19 to TRBJ1-2; TRBD1 matches at 8 bases. The V segment lost 5 bases and the J segment 5 bases; nucleotides outside the gene matches: 7. Germline V gene data show CDR1 as LNHDA and CDR2 as SQIVND (reference sequence). This CDR3 spans 14 amino acids. In DNA form, the CDR3 reads TGTGCCAGTAGTGGACAGGGTAGTGTATATGGCTACACCTTC. Its translation is CASSGQGSVYGYTF.

Written as DNA, the CDR3 is TGCAGCGTTGATGGGGACACCCTCACCGGGGAGCTGTTTTTT. It translates to CSVDGDTLTGELFF. V usage is TRBV29-1 and J usage is TRBJ2-2, with a weak D call TRBD1 (6 bases). The V gene lost 3 bases and the J gene lost 4 bases, with 12 bases spanning the gap. CDR1 SQVTM and CDR2 ANQGSEA come from the germline V gene. This CDR3 is 14 amino acids long.

In its sample, this clone was seen a few times. The chain carries TRBV6-8 and TRBJ2-3; the match to TRBD2 covers 15 bases. This CDR3 region has 18 residues. After removal of 6 bases from V and 2 bases from J, the junction contained 9 bases not matched to a gene. Germline CDR1 MNHGY, CDR2 SAAAGT. CDR3 nucleotide sequence: TGTGCCAGCAGACAACAAGGGACTAGCGGGGGGATCACAGATACGCAGTATTTT. This codes for CASRQQGTSGGITDTQYF.

The rearrangement links TRBV7-5 to TRBJ2-7; the table names TRBD2, a call not compared with the DNA. TRBV7-5 is a known pseudogene. There are 16 residues in the CDR3. The CDR3 DNA reads TGTGCCAGCAGCTTATACAGCGGGGCGAGCTCCTACGAGCAGTACTTC. It codes for CASSLYSGASSYEQYF.

This clone was counted a few times. J is TRBJ2-6 and V is TRBV4-1, with 10 nucleotides matching TRBD2. The CDR3 has 17 amino acids. Germline V lookup: CDR1 MGHRA, CDR2 YSYEKL. J gave up 2 bases and V 3 bases, and 4 bases lay outside the gene matches. The CDR3: CASSQSGRGPGANVLTF. CDR3 DNA sequence: TGCGCCAGCAGCCAGAGCGGGAGGGGTCCTGGGGCCAACGTCCTGACTTTC.

The V call is TRBV18, the J call TRBJ1-1; 8 nucleotides line up with TRBD1. The CDR3 is made up of 17 amino acids. Unmatched junction bases numbered 18, after V lost 5 bases and J lost 7 bases. Germline CDR1 is KGHSH and CDR2 is LQKENI. The CDR3 DNA reads as TGTGCCAGCTCAATCGACTATATCCACCAGGGGGCGGATGAAGCTTTCTTT. Translation gives CASSIDYIHQGADEAFF.

This chain joins TRBV19 and TRBJ2-3; D remains ambiguous. Per germline, CDR1 LNHDA and CDR2 SQIVND (reference sequence). Between the trimmed V and J ends, which lost 5 bases and 1 base, there was a span of 4 bases. There are 12 residues in the CDR3. The CDR3 is CASSPRTDTQYF. CDR3 sequence (DNA): TGTGCCAGTAGTCCGCGCACAGATACGCAGTATTTT. Using reference TRBV19 and TRBJ2-3 for the parts outside the CDR3, the full variable domain is DGGITQSPKYLFRKEGQNVTLSCEQNLNHDAMYWYRQDPGQGLRLIYYSQIVNDFQKGDIAEGYSVSREKKESFPLTVTSAQKNPTAFYLCASSPRTDTQYFGPGTRLTVL.

This chain links TRBV29-1 with TRBJ2-1; D not resolved. This CDR3 region has 14 residues. V was shortened by 4 bases and J by 5 bases, with 15 bases between the two germline ends. CDR1 SQVTM and CDR2 ANQGSEA come from the germline V gene. The CDR3 sequence: CSVGWLRENNEQFF. CDR3 bases: TGCAGCGTTGGGTGGCTGAGAGAGAACAATGAGCAGTTCTTC.

V usage is TRBV9 and J usage is TRBJ2-7, with D tentatively TRBD1 (6 bases). The CDR3 is 17 amino acids. From germline, CDR1 is SGDLS and CDR2 YYNGEE. V was clipped by 5 bases and J by 2 bases, with 23 bases between them. CDR3 sequence: CASSEDRTGSFAYEQYF. DNA for the CDR3: TGTGCCAGCAGTGAAGATCGAACAGGGTCCTTTGCCTACGAGCAGTACTTC. Combining the CDR3 with reference TRBV9 and TRBJ2-7 gives the whole variable domain DSGVTQTPKHLITATGQRVTLRCSPRSGDLSVYWYQQSLDQGLQFLIQYYNGEERAKGNILERFSAQQFPDLHSELNLSSLELGDSALYFCASSEDRTGSFAYEQYFGPGTRLTVT.

The chain links TRBV5-1 to TRBJ1-3; 10 positions agree with TRBD1. The germline V gene has CDR1 SGHRS and CDR2 YFSETQ. Losses at the gene ends were 7 bases for V and 2 bases for J; bases not matched to a gene: 6. This CDR3 comprises 15 residues. The CDR3, as DNA: TGCGCCAGCGGGCTTGGGACAGGGGCTGGAAACACCATATATTTT. This translates into CASGLGTGAGNTIYF.

This clone was counted only a few times. The chain combines TRBV6-7 with TRBJ2-7; no reliable D call. TRBV6-7 counts as an open reading frame of uncertain function. This CDR3 has 12 amino acids. Trimming removed 4 bases from V and 6 bases from J, with 10 bases in between. For the CDR3, the DNA is TGTGCCAGCAGTTGGGCCTGGGGCGAGCAGTACTTC. This translates into CASSWAWGEQYF.

This clone was recorded a few times. V gene TRBV6-8 combines with J gene TRBJ1-2, with 10 bases identical to TRBD1. This CDR3 spans 14 amino acids. After removal of 4 bases from V and 6 bases from J, the junction contained 5 bases not matched to a gene. Germline V gene data show CDR1 as MNHGY and CDR2 as SAAAGT. CDR3 DNA sequence: TGTGCCAGCAGTTGGGACAGGGGAAGGGATGGCTACACCTTC. Its translation is CASSWDRGRDGYTF.

The genes are TRBV28 and TRBJ2-1, with 9 bases that match TRBD1. The CDR3 consists of 18 residues. Germline trimming cut 4 bases from V and 8 bases from J; bases unmatched to any gene: 18. CDR1 MDHEN and CDR2 SYDVKM come from the germline V gene. The CDR3 sequence: CASSYALGPGQGTDEQFF. In nucleotides, the CDR3 is TGTGCCAGCAGTTATGCGTTAGGTCCGGGACAGGGAACGGATGAGCAGTTCTTC. The full variable domain, rest sourced from reference TRBV28 and TRBJ2-1, is DVKVTQSSRYLVKRTGEKVFLECVQDMDHENMFWYRQDPGLGLRLIYFSYDVKMKEKGDIPEGYSVSREKKERFSLILESASTNQTSMYLCASSYALGPGQGTDEQFFGPGTRLTVL.

The chain combines TRBV19 with TRBJ1-5, with a possible D match to TRBD1 (6 bases). The CDR3 runs 14 residues. Trimming removed 5 bases at V and 6 bases at J, with 14 bases between. Germline V CDR1 and CDR2: LNHDA, SQIVND (reference sequence). The CDR3 DNA sequence: TGTGCCAGTAGTGACGAGGGACATCTTCAGCCCCAGCATTTT. Encoded protein: CASSDEGHLQPQHF. Together with reference TRBV19 and TRBJ1-5, the CDR3 gives the full variable domain: DGGITQSPKYLFRKEGQNVTLSCEQNLNHDAMYWYRQDPGQGLRLIYYSQIVNDFQKGDIAEGYSVSREKKESFPLTVTSAQKNPTAFYLCASSDEGHLQPQHFGDGTRLSIL.

This clone has more than one count but fewer than ten. V usage is TRBV6-8 and J usage is TRBJ1-1, with 8 bases identical to TRBD1. CDR3 length: 15 residues. CDR1 is MNHGY and CDR2 is SAAAGT in the germline V gene. V shed 6 bases and J 3 bases; nucleotides not matched to a gene: 9. CDR3 nucleotides: TGTGCCAGCAGCGGGCAGGGGGCGGGGGACACTGAAGCTTTCTTT. It encodes CASSGQGAGDTEAFF.

This clone is classed as medium-sized (0.01 to 0.1%). The chain couples TRBV4-1 to TRBJ1-1; D is perhaps TRBD1 (6 bases). The V end lost 0 bases, the J end lost 10 bases, and 12 bases lay between the germline ends. Germline CDR1 and CDR2: MGHRA and YSYEKL. The CDR3 is made up of 13 amino acids. This chain's CDR3 is CASSQDRGRGAFF. The CDR3 DNA sequence: TGCGCCAGCAGCCAAGATAGGGGGAGGGGAGCTTTCTTT.

The chain links TRBV5-1 to TRBJ2-1, with 14 bases matching TRBD2. This CDR3 contains 16 residues. Germline V CDR1 and CDR2: SGHRS, YFSETQ. The junction had 5 bases not matched to a gene; V was cut back by 4 bases and J by 5 bases. CDR3 DNA: TGCGCCAGCAGCGTCGGGACTAGCGGGAGTCACAATGAGCAGTTCTTC. This translates into CASSVGTSGSHNEQFF.